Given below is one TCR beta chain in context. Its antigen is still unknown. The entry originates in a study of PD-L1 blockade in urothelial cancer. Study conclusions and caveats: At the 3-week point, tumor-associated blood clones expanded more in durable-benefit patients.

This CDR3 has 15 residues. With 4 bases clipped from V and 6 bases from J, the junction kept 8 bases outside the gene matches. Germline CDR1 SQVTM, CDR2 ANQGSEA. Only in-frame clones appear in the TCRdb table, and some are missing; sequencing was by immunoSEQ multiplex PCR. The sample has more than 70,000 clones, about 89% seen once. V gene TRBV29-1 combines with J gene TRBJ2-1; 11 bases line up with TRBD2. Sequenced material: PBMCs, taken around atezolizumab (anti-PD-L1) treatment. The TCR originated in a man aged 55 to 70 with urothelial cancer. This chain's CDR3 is CSVGTSGSSFNEQFF. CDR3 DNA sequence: TGCAGCGTTGGTACTAGCGGGAGTAGTTTCAATGAGCAGTTCTTC.